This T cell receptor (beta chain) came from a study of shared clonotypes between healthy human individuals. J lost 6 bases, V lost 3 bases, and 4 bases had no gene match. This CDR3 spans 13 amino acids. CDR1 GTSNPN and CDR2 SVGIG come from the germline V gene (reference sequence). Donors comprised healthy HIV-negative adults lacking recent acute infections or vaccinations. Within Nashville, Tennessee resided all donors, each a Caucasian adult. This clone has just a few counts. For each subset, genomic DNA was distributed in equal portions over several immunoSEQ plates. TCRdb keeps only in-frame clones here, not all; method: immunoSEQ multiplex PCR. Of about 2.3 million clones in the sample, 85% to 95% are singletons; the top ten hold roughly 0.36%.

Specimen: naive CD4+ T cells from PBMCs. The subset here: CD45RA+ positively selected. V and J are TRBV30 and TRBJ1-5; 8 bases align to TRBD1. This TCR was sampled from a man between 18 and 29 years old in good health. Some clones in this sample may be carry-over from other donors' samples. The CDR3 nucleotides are TGTGCCTGGAGCAACACAGGGGGTCAGCCCCAGCATTTT. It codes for CAWSNTGGQPQHF.